This is a list of T cell receptor beta chains from one sample in a study of T-cell reconstitution after alpha-beta-depleted transplantation in children. TCRdb re-derived calls from the PCR reads in MiXCR, one entry per CDR3 protein. The profile shows 640,000 or so distinct CDR3 sequences, roughly 17% of them singletons. The source material was PBMCs from the stem cell graft donor, sampled from the stem cell graft. The receptors were sampled from a human donor who donated a stem cell graft to a child with acute myeloid leukemia. Both conserved end residues are part of each CDR3. D genes are given only for firm matches. Where a row states a size, it is once, few, many or the class of an expanded clone; other rows omit it.

V	J	size	D	CDR3	DNA
TRBV6-5	TRBJ2-6	many	-	CASSYRASGANVLTF	TGTGCCAGCAGTTACCGGGCCTCTGGGGCCAACGTCCTGACTTTC
TRBV24-1	TRBJ2-1	-	-	CATSDRVANEQFF	TGTGCCACCAGTGATAGGGTAGCCAATGAGCAGTTCTTC
TRBV20-1	TRBJ1-3	many	TRBD1	CSARDGLRDRGGNTIYF	TGCAGTGCTAGAGATGGTTTAAGGGACAGGGGAGGAAACACCATATATTTT
TRBV7-2	TRBJ2-5	few	-	CASSYEGTTQETQYF	TGTGCCAGCAGCTACGAGGGGACGACCCAAGAGACCCAGTACTTC
TRBV5-5	TRBJ2-3	many	-	CASSLTGLPTDTQYF	TGTGCCAGCAGCTTGACGGGACTCCCCACAGATACGCAGTATTTT
TRBV20-1	TRBJ1-2	many	-	CSAPPRNNYGYTF	TGCAGTGCCCCCCCGCGGAATAACTATGGCTACACCTTC
TRBV20-1	TRBJ1-1	many	TRBD1	CSVTGDMNTEAFF	TGCAGTGTTACAGGGGACATGAACACTGAAGCTTTCTTT
TRBV6-2/TRBV6-3	TRBJ2-7	many	-	CASMRTALSYEQYF	TGTGCCAGCATGAGGACTGCTTTATCCTACGAGCAGTACTTC
TRBV7-6	TRBJ1-4	many	-	CASSMGREKLFF	TGTGCCAGCAGCATGGGGCGGGAAAAACTGTTTTTT
TRBV18	TRBJ2-3	-	-	CASSHRRGGVYTDTQYF	TGTGCCAGCTCCCACCGCCGCGGCGGAGTCTACACAGATACGCAGTATTTT
TRBV20-1	TRBJ2-4	many	TRBD2	CSARGAASGGNIQYF	TGCAGTGCTAGGGGGGCGGCTAGCGGGGGAAACATTCAGTACTTC
TRBV29-1	TRBJ1-1	-	-	CSVARIPNTEAFF	TGCAGCGTTGCTAGGATACCGAACACTGAAGCTTTCTTT
TRBV4-2	TRBJ2-1	many	-	CASSGSGGGHEQFF	TGTGCCAGCAGCGGGTCAGGGGGGGGACATGAGCAGTTCTTC